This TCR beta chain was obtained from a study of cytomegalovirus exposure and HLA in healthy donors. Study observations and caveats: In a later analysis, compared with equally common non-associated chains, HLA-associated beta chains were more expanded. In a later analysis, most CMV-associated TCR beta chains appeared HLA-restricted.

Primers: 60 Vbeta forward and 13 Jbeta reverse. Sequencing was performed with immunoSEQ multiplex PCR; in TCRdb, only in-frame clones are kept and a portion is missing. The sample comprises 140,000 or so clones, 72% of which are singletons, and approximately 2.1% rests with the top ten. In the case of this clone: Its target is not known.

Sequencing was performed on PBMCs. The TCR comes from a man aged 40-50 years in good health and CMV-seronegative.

CDR3 coding DNA: TGTGCCAGTAGGACAGACGGATACTATGGCTACACCTTC. Translated: CASRTDGYYGYTF. The chain carries TRBV19 and TRBJ1-2, with D perhaps matching TRBD1 (5 bases). V was cut by 6 bases and J by 3 bases, with 11 bases left in between. CDR1 and CDR2 from the germline V gene are LNHDA and SQIVND (reference sequence). The CDR3 sequence is 13 residues long. The whole variable domain, remainder taken from reference TRBV19 and TRBJ1-2, is DGGITQSPKYLFRKEGQNVTLSCEQNLNHDAMYWYRQDPGQGLRLIYYSQIVNDFQKGDIAEGYSVSREKKESFPLTVTSAQKNPTAFYLCASRTDGYYGYTFGSGTRLTVV.